The 24 T cell receptor beta chains below were found in one sample sequenced in a study of blood T cell repertoires in COVID-19. Only in-frame clones appear in the TCRdb table, and some are missing; sequencing was by immunoSEQ multiplex PCR. The sample has around 180,000 clones, about 84% seen once. The sample consisted of peripheral blood. These receptors originate from a human donor in a cohort sampled during active COVID-19.

The chain has TRBV12-3 or TRBV12-4 and TRBJ1-2, with 7 nucleotides matching TRBD1. The trim removed 5 bases at V and 7 bases at J, leaving 4 bases unmatched. This CDR3 is built from 12 residues. Here the CDR3 reads CASSLGDSGYTF. In DNA form, the CDR3 reads TGTGCCAGCAGTCTAGGGGACAGTGGCTACACCTTC.

The J gene is TRBJ1-2, the V gene TRBV11-2; TRBD1 might be the D (6 bases). This CDR3 comprises 13 residues. Trimming took 5 bases from V and 4 from J, leaving 11 bases between them. CDR1 SGHAT and CDR2 FQNNGV come from the germline V gene. The CDR3 here is CASSLGQLYGYTF. The CDR3 DNA reads TGTGCCAGCAGCCTTGGACAGCTCTATGGCTACACCTTC. The full variable domain, rest sourced from reference TRBV11-2 and TRBJ1-2, is EAGVAQSPRYKIIEKRQSVAFWCNPISGHATLYWYQQILGQGPKLLIQFQNNGVVDDSQLPKDRFSAERLKGVDSTLKIQPAKLEDSAVYLCASSLGQLYGYTFGSGTRLTVV.

This chain links TRBV6-5 with TRBJ1-3; D perhaps matches TRBD1 (6 bases). The CDR3 contains 15 residues. Germline values: CDR1 MNHEY, CDR2 SVGAGI. The V end lost 2 bases, the J end lost 0 bases, and 8 bases lay between the germline ends. CDR3 in amino acids: CASSYGGASGNTIYF. CDR3 sequence (DNA): TGTGCCAGCAGTTACGGGGGGGCCTCTGGAAACACCATATATTTT.

V is TRBV5-6 and J is TRBJ1-6, with TRBD1 identical over 9 bases. CDR1 SGHDT and CDR2 YYEEEE come from the germline V gene. The CDR3 totals 14 residues. J was trimmed by 7 bases and V by 5 bases; bases with no gene match: 4. CDR3 sequence reads: CASRSGTGNSPLHF. For the CDR3, the DNA is TGTGCCAGCAGATCCGGGACAGGGAATTCACCCCTCCACTTT.

In nucleotides, the CDR3 is TGTGCCAGCAGCGTACAGGGTCCACTCAATGAGCAGTTCTTC. The encoded protein is CASSVQGPLNEQFF. The V gene is TRBV9, the J gene TRBJ2-1; TRBD1 might be the D (5 bases). This CDR3 region has 14 residues. Germline V gene sequence: CDR1 SGDLS, CDR2 YYNGEE. V lost 1 base and J 6 bases, leaving 11 bases between the germline ends.

The chain carries TRBV5-8 and TRBJ2-3; possibly TRBD1 for D (5 bases). CDR1 and CDR2 (germline): SGHTS, YDEGEE. V gave up 2 bases and J gave up 0 bases, with 19 bases separating them. The CDR3 is made up of 18 amino acids. This CDR3 reads CASSLSTGPFTSTDTQYF. The CDR3 bases are TGTGCCAGCAGCTTATCTACAGGCCCCTTCACTAGCACAGATACGCAGTATTTT.

The rearrangement uses TRBV19 and TRBJ1-5; D gene ambiguous. The CDR3 extends over 16 amino acids. The germline V gene has CDR1 LNHDA and CDR2 SQIVND (reference sequence). Trimming left V 6 bases short and J 1 base short, with 16 bases between. The CDR3 region has the DNA TGTGCCAGTAGGCCCAGGCGGGGATTCAGCAATCAGCCCCAGCATTTT. Translated: CASRPRRGFSNQPQHF.

The gene calls are TRBV12-3 or TRBV12-4 and TRBJ1-2; TRBD1 might be the D (6 bases). The V end was cut by 3 bases, the J end by 8 bases, with 13 bases between. The CDR3 runs 13 residues. CDR3 sequence: CASSLQGKEGYTF. CDR3 coding DNA: TGTGCCAGCAGTTTGCAGGGGAAAGAGGGCTACACCTTC.

This clone was recorded once. The CDR3: CATSRAASGVYEQFF. CDR3 nucleotide sequence: TGTGCCACCAGCAGGGCGGCTAGCGGGGTGTATGAGCAGTTCTTC. The V call is TRBV15, the J call TRBJ2-1, with 9 bases fitting TRBD2. V dropped 3 bases and J dropped 8; count of bases not matched to a gene: 8. CDR1 and CDR2 from the germline V gene are LNHNV and YYDKDF (reference sequence). This CDR3 region has 15 residues.

This chain joins TRBV12-5 and TRBJ2-3, with TRBD2 as a possible D gene (5 bases). CDR1 is LGHNT, CDR2 FRNRAP, per germline. The CDR3 has 15 amino acids. Trimming took off 7 bases at V and 8 bases at J, with 22 bases between the two ends. In nucleotides, the CDR3 is TGTGCTAGTGCTCCGGACCGGGTCTCCGCGGGTACGCAGTATTTT. This gives the protein CASAPDRVSAGTQYF.

The genes are TRBV5-1 and TRBJ2-1, with TRBD2 matching 7 bases. The CDR3 sequence is 17 residues long. Germline V gene data show CDR1 as SGHRS and CDR2 as YFSETQ. Trimming took 0 bases from V and 1 from J; bases not matched to a gene: 7. The CDR3 sequence is CASSLVRAGVSYNEQFF. The DNA of the CDR3 is TGCGCCAGCAGCTTGGTAAGGGCGGGGGTTTCCTACAATGAGCAGTTCTTC.

V usage is TRBV6-5 and J usage is TRBJ2-7, with 15 bases identical to TRBD2. Germline-derived CDR1 and CDR2 are MNHEY and SVGAGI. The V segment lost 7 bases and the J segment 7 bases; nucleotides outside the gene matches: 5. The CDR3 sequence is 14 residues long. This CDR3 reads CASNGLAGGREQYF. In DNA form, the CDR3 reads TGTGCCAGCAACGGACTAGCGGGGGGGCGGGAGCAGTACTTC.

The V gene is TRBV13, the J gene TRBJ1-4; D may be TRBD1 (5 bases). V shed 5 bases and J shed 8 bases, with 15 bases lying between them. Germline loops: CDR1 PRHDT, CDR2 FYEKMQ (reference sequence). The CDR3 is 14 residues long. The CDR3 protein is CASSPGTIGEKLFF. The CDR3 bases are TGTGCCAGCAGCCCCGGGACTATCGGGGAAAAACTGTTTTTT.

The gene calls are TRBV5-1 and TRBJ2-7; 7 nucleotides match TRBD1. V shed 3 bases, J shed 3 bases, and the junction held 6 bases outside the gene matches. The CDR3 loop spans 14 amino acids. The V gene's germline CDR1 is SGHRS and CDR2 YFSETQ. CDR3 bases: TGCGCCAGCAGCTATGGAGCAGGGGGCTACGAGCAGTACTTC. It translates to CASSYGAGGYEQYF.

V is TRBV21-1 and J is TRBJ1-4; the listed D gene, TRBD1, was not tested against the DNA. TRBV21-1 is a recognized pseudogene. This CDR3 contains 22 residues. The CDR3 sequence is CASSKKFEIRGQEAGKNEKLFF. DNA for the CDR3: TGTGCCAGCAGCAAAAAATTCGAAATTAGGGGACAGGAGGCCGGGAAGAATGAAAAACTGTTTTTT.

Here the CDR3 reads CASSAFPAGGYTDTQYF. The CDR3 nucleotides are TGTGCCAGCAGTGCTTTCCCAGCGGGGGGATACACAGATACGCAGTATTTT. The rearrangement uses TRBV27 and TRBJ2-3, with 9 bases matching TRBD2. The CDR3 has 17 amino acids. Germline V gives CDR1 MNHEY, CDR2 SMNVEV (reference sequence). The ends lost 5 bases at V and 2 bases at J; junction bases unmatched: 11.

This rearrangement joins TRBV9 to TRBJ2-1; TRBD2 matches 10 bases. J gave up 12 bases and V 4 bases, and 10 bases lay outside the gene matches. Germline CDR1 SGDLS, CDR2 YYNGEE. This CDR3 is built from 14 residues. The CDR3 is CASSPSGGGLRQFF. CDR3 nucleotides: TGTGCCAGCAGCCCGAGCGGGGGGGGCTTGAGGCAGTTCTTC.

The chain links TRBV3-1 (or the pseudogene TRBV3-2) to TRBJ2-3; tentatively, D is TRBD2 (7 bases). Germline CDR1 and CDR2: LGHDT and YNNKEL (reference sequence). CDR3 length: 13 amino acids. Trimming left V 1 base short and J 6 bases short, with 8 bases between. CDR3 sequence reads: CASSQGGGDTQYF. CDR3 DNA: TGTGCCAGCAGCCAAGGCGGGGGCGATACGCAGTATTTT.

The V gene is TRBV19, the J gene TRBJ2-3, with 7 bases fitting TRBD1. Germline V gene data show CDR1 as LNHDA and CDR2 as SQIVND (reference sequence). CDR3 length: 19 residues. J lost 3 bases, V lost 0 bases, and 15 bases had no gene match. The DNA of the CDR3 is TGTGCCAGTAGTATAGACCCCGCCCTTGACAGGGATGGAACAGATACGCAGTATTTT. This sequence encodes CASSIDPALDRDGTDTQYF.

This clone was observed a single time. The rearrangement joins TRBV7-6 to TRBJ2-7; 11 positions agree with TRBD2. Germline CDR1 SGHVS, CDR2 FNYEAQ. V dropped 5 bases and J dropped 0; count of bases not matched to a gene: 9. The CDR3 runs to 17 residues. The CDR3 DNA sequence: TGTGCCAGCAGCCCCGAGGCTAGCGGGGGGCTCTCCTACGAGCAGTACTTC. Its translation: CASSPEASGGLSYEQYF.

The J gene is TRBJ1-1, the V gene TRBV2; possible D gene TRBD1, 6 bases. V was pared by 2 bases and J by 5 bases, with 12 bases between. Germline V lookup: CDR1 SNHLY, CDR2 FYNNEI. The CDR3 consists of 14 residues. The CDR3 spells CASSEWQGRTEAFF. The CDR3 nucleotides are TGTGCCAGCAGTGAATGGCAGGGGCGGACTGAAGCTTTCTTT.

The chain joins TRBV29-1 to TRBJ1-1; 10 nucleotides align to TRBD1. Germline V gives CDR1 SQVTM, CDR2 ANQGSEA. The CDR3 extends over 15 amino acids. V lost 6 bases, J lost 2 bases, and 9 bases stayed unmatched. CDR3 in amino acids: CSVRTGGSSNTEAFF. Written as DNA, the CDR3 is TGCAGCGTCCGGACAGGGGGTTCATCCAACACTGAAGCTTTCTTT.

The chain couples TRBV6-6 to TRBJ2-7, with D tentatively TRBD1 (6 bases). The CDR3 loop spans 14 amino acids. Trimming left V 2 bases short and J 7 bases short, with 15 bases between. From germline, CDR1 is MNHNY and CDR2 SVGAGI (reference sequence). The CDR3 loop is CASSYTNQGIEQYF. The CDR3 DNA reads as TGTGCCAGCAGTTACACAAACCAGGGGATTGAGCAGTACTTC.

The chain employs TRBV12-3 or TRBV12-4 and TRBJ2-3; D is unclear. The V end lost 3 bases, the J end lost 2 bases, and 3 bases lay between the germline ends. The CDR3 is 12 amino acids. CDR3 DNA: TGTGCCAGCAGTTTCCTCACAGATACGCAGTATTTT. This translates into CASSFLTDTQYF.